This T cell receptor (beta chain) derives from a study of T-cell reconstitution after alpha-beta-depleted transplantation in children (dated by TCRdb to 2015 to 2016). Looking at the study overall: T-cell immune reconstitution after TCRalphabeta/CD19-depleted allogeneic hematopoietic cell transplantation in children was quantitatively tracked in the study by means of TCR repertoire profiling. The investigation overall reported the following: In some patients, high TCRbeta diversity at day 60 was attributed to recipient T cells and intrathymic progenitors that had survived conditioning. Apparently early alphabetaT-cell count recovery about two months after transplant reportedly relied on only several hundred rapidly expanded clones derived from non-depleted graft cells. Over the following months the frequencies of hyperexpanded clones went down, and after one year T-cell counts and TCRbeta diversity were mostly credited to newly produced T cells.

Per the publication, the treatment or condition label means: allogeneic hematopoietic cell transplantation with graft depleted of TCRalphabeta T cells and CD19 B cells. Transplant recipients were children who received TCRalphabeta/CD19-depleted allogeneic hematopoietic cell grafts. For CDR1 and CDR2, the germline V gene lists MDHEN and SYDVKM. V was cut back by 1 base and J by 2 bases, leaving a gap of 19 bases between them. Its CDR3 holds 18 amino acids, cysteine through phenylalanine. Only the CDR3 DNA stays, 54 bases, in frame from base 1. Libraries were prepared through PCR. The instrument given in TCRdb is Illumina HiSeq 2500. Molecular barcoding was employed in the preparation of TCR libraries, with unique molecular identifiers being used to normalize TCRbeta repertoire quantification. TCRdb redid the processing of the public reads, applying fastp at Q25 and MiXCR, and retained in-frame beta chains. Every distinct CDR3 protein forms one entry, paired with its most common genes and DNA. Recorded for this sample are 200,000 to 250,000 distinct CDR3 sequences; under 30% of them occurred a single time. About 2.6% of the sample goes to the ten largest clones.

The table lists this clonotype with a few counts. The target of this receptor is not known. Base quality data are lacking; no much larger clone is found one base away. This chain is built from TRBV28 and TRBJ2-3; the D segment could be TRBD2, given 7 matching bases. The specimen comprised PBMCs, sampled before TCRalphabeta/CD19-depleted stem cell transplant. This TCR derives from a girl between 2 and 10 years old with Fanconi anemia, due to receive a stem cell transplant. The DNA is TGTGCCAGCAGTTTATCTCCAGGGGCGGGAGATCCCACAGATACGCAGTATTTT. It encodes CASSLSPGAGDPTDTQYF. With all but the CDR3 taken from the reference TRBV28 and TRBJ2-3 genes, the full variable domain is: DVKVTQSSRYLVKRTGEKVFLECVQDMDHENMFWYRQDPGLGLRLIYFSYDVKMKEKGDIPEGYSVSREKKERFSLILESASTNQTSMYLCASSLSPGAGDPTDTQYFGPGTRLTVL.